The 29 T cell receptor beta chains below come from one sample, sequenced in a study of T cells expressing NK-cell markers. With the 5' RACE reads reprocessed, TCRdb shows one record per CDR3 protein and no DNA. The table lists about half a million distinct CDR3 sequences. Specimen: blood T cells: a sorted CD56 or NKG2C T cell subset, CD4+ or CD8+ T cells, or bulk PBMC T cells (not recorded which). Receptor source: a woman aged 45-65 years in good health.

The chain is built from TRBV10-3 and TRBJ2-7. The CDR3 contains 11 residues. CDR1 ENHRY and CDR2 SYGVKD come from the germline V gene. The CDR3 loop reads CATSAGDEQYF.

The V gene is TRBV9, the J gene TRBJ2-1; the D call of TRBD2 rests on TCRdb alone, since no DNA is present to check it. CDR3 size: 13 residues. The germline CDR1 and CDR2 sequences are SGDLS and YYNGEE. The CDR3 sequence: CASSWRLAREQFF.

This chain joins TRBV7-2 and TRBJ1-3. The length of the CDR3 is 13 residues. Germline V gene sequence: CDR1 SGHTA, CDR2 FQGNSA. CDR3 residues: CASSSRAGNTIYF. Full variable domain (outside the CDR3, taken from reference TRBV7-2 and TRBJ1-3): GAGVSQSPSNKVTEKGKDVELRCDPISGHTALYWYRQSLGQGLEFLIYFQGNSAPDKSGLPSDRFSAERTGGSVSTLTIQRTQQEDSAVYLCASSSRAGNTIYFGEGSWLTVV.

The chain uses TRBV18 and TRBJ2-3; as DNA is missing, the TRBD2 call by TCRdb cannot be tested. The CDR3 covers 12 residues. Looked up from germline, CDR1 is KGHSH and CDR2 is LQKENI. The CDR3 is CASSPRGLDAYF.

The genes are TRBV11-2 and TRBJ2-3; TCRdb's D gene call, TRBD1, goes unchecked for lack of DNA. This CDR3 comprises 16 residues. CDR1 and CDR2 (germline): SGHAT, FQNNGV. The chain's CDR3 is CASSLTGWGRTDTQYF.

The chain recombines TRBV7-6 with TRBJ1-2; without DNA, the TCRdb call of TRBD1 cannot be checked. Germline CDR1 reads SGHVS; CDR2 reads FNYEAQ. The CDR3 loop spans 15 amino acids. The CDR3 here is CASSLRQGIGYGYTF.

J is TRBJ1-1 and V is TRBV4-1; without DNA, the TCRdb call of TRBD1 cannot be checked. This CDR3 has 12 residues. CDR1 MGHRA and CDR2 YSYEKL come from the germline V gene. The CDR3 sequence: CATGTGYTEAFF.

This sequence joins TRBV20-1 and TRBJ2-3. CDR1 is DFQATT, CDR2 SNEGSKA, per germline (reference sequence). CDR3 size: 14 residues. CDR3 loop: CSAYDGRFTDTQYF.

The gene calls are TRBV3-1 and TRBJ2-5; TCRdb's assignment of TRBD2 cannot be checked, as there is no DNA. There are 16 residues in the CDR3. The V gene's germline CDR1 is LGHDT and CDR2 YNNKEL (reference sequence). The CDR3 protein is CASSQEPGGIRETQYF.

CDR3 sequence: CASSYRQGLDQPQHF. The chain couples TRBV6-2 or TRBV6-3 to TRBJ1-5; TCRdb returns TRBD1, unconfirmable since there is no DNA. This CDR3 spans 15 amino acids. CDR1 and CDR2 from the germline V gene are MNHEY and SVGEGT.

The J gene is TRBJ2-1, the V gene TRBV29-1; TCRdb outputs TRBD2, but without DNA this stays unchecked. The CDR3 covers 14 residues. Looked up from germline, CDR1 is SQVTM and CDR2 is ANQGSEA. CDR3 loop: CSVLKPGLAGEAFF.

The J gene is TRBJ2-7, the V gene TRBV5-1; checking the TCRdb D call of TRBD2 is not possible without DNA. This CDR3 has 15 residues. CDR1 and CDR2 from the germline V gene are SGHRS and YFSETQ. The CDR3 region is CASRPSPGAGGEQYF.

The chain has TRBV5-1 and TRBJ2-1. The CDR3 spans 14 residues. Germline V gene sequence: CDR1 SGHRS, CDR2 YFSETQ. CDR3 sequence reads: CASSSDWLGNEQFF.

This sequence joins TRBV7-9 and TRBJ1-5; absent DNA, TCRdb's TRBD1 call cannot be checked. This CDR3 spans 17 amino acids. Germline V gene data show CDR1 as SEHNR and CDR2 as FQNEAQ (reference sequence). The CDR3 sequence: CASSLGTGGLGDQPQHF.

The chain recombines TRBV7-8 with TRBJ2-3; TCRdb returns TRBD2, unconfirmable since there is no DNA. In germline, CDR1 is SGHVS, CDR2 FQNEAQ. This CDR3 has 14 amino acids. The CDR3 loop is CASSPVAGGDTQYF.

The CDR3 protein is CASTGLNVWDEQFF. V usage is TRBV11-3 and J usage is TRBJ2-1. Germline V gene data show CDR1 as SGHNT and CDR2 as YENEEA. This CDR3 spans 14 amino acids. The whole variable domain, remainder taken from reference TRBV11-3 and TRBJ2-1, is EAGVVQSPRYKIIEKKQPVAFWCNPISGHNTLYWYLQNLGQGPELLIRYENEEAVDDSQLPKDRFSAERLKGVDSTLKIQPAELGDSAVYLCASTGLNVWDEQFFGPGTRLTVL.

V is TRBV3-1 and J is TRBJ1-3. The germline V gene encodes CDR1 LGHDT and CDR2 YNNKEL (reference sequence). The CDR3 has 13 amino acids. CDR3 amino acids: CASSQERRHTIYF.

This chain's CDR3 is CACNLVDTQYF. The rearrangement uses TRBV30 and TRBJ2-3; the TCRdb D gene call, TRBD2, has no DNA to confirm it. This CDR3 is built from 11 residues. CDR1 and CDR2 from the germline V gene are GTSNPN and SVGIG (reference sequence).

The V call is TRBV7-9, the J call TRBJ2-1. The CDR3 extends over 12 amino acids. Germline V gene lookup returns CDR1 SEHNR and CDR2 FQNEAQ (reference sequence). This chain's CDR3 is CASSLPRHEQFF.

The rearrangement joins TRBV12-3 or TRBV12-4 to TRBJ1-3; as DNA is missing, the TRBD1 call by TCRdb cannot be tested. This CDR3 is built from 14 residues. The chain's CDR3 is CASRQGGSGNTIYF.

The chain has TRBV27 and TRBJ2-1; without DNA, the TCRdb call of TRBD1 cannot be checked. Germline V CDR1 and CDR2: MNHEY, SMNVEV (reference sequence). CDR3 length: 16 residues. This CDR3 reads CASKGDSSDTWHEQFF.

This sequence joins TRBV12-3 or TRBV12-4 and TRBJ2-3. The CDR3 has 14 residues. This CDR3 is CASSLMDRPHTQYF.

The chain recombines TRBV12-3 or TRBV12-4 with TRBJ2-2; TCRdb proposes TRBD1, but this gene call is untestable without DNA. This CDR3 spans 18 amino acids. CDR3: CASSLGRWGSGDTGELFF.

V is TRBV24-1 and J is TRBJ2-1. Germline V gene sequence: CDR1 KGHDR, CDR2 SFDVKD. This CDR3 has 15 residues. This CDR3 is CATSGVDIPYNEQFF.

The CDR3 loop reads CASSVREEGEKLFF. V is TRBV25-1 and J is TRBJ1-4. Germline V CDR1 and CDR2: MGHDK, SYGVNS. There are 14 residues in the CDR3.

V gene TRBV5-5 combines with J gene TRBJ1-1; TCRdb calls TRBD1, which cannot be checked without DNA. The germline V gene encodes CDR1 SGHKS and CDR2 YYEKEE (reference sequence). The CDR3 has 15 residues. The CDR3: CASSFVQGAGTEAFF.

V gene TRBV6-1 combines with J gene TRBJ1-5; TCRdb selects TRBD1, and the lack of DNA leaves this call unchecked. Germline V CDR1 and CDR2: MNHNS, SASEGT. This CDR3 has 15 residues. CDR3: CASSGTLNSNQPQHF.

The rearrangement uses TRBV5-1 and TRBJ2-5; the D call from TCRdb, TRBD2, cannot be confirmed without DNA. Per germline, CDR1 SGHRS and CDR2 YFSETQ. The CDR3 runs to 15 residues. This CDR3 is CASSSGGSKEETQYF.

This chain uses TRBV20-1 with TRBJ2-7; the D call from TCRdb, TRBD1, cannot be confirmed without DNA. This CDR3 is built from 13 residues. CDR1 and CDR2 (germline): DFQATT, SNEGSKA (reference sequence). The chain's CDR3 is CSAETGTNYEQYF.